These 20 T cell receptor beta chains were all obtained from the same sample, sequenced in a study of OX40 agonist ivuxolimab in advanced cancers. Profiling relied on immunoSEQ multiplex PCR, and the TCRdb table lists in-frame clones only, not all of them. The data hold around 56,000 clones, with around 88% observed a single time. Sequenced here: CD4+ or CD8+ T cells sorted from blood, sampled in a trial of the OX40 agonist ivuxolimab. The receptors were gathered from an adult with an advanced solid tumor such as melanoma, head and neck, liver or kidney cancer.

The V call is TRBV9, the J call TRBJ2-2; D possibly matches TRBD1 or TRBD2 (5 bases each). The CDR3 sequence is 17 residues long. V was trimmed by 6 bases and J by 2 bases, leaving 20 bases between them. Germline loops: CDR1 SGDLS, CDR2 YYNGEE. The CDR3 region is CASTNYRGPINTGELFF. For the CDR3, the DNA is TGTGCCAGCACCAATTATCGGGGCCCTATAAACACCGGGGAGCTGTTTTTT.

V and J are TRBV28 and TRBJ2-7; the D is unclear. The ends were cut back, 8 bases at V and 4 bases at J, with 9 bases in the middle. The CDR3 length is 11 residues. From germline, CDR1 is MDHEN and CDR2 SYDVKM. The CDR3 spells CASRRDYEQYF. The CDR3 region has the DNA TGTGCCAGCCGCAGAGATTACGAGCAGTACTTC.

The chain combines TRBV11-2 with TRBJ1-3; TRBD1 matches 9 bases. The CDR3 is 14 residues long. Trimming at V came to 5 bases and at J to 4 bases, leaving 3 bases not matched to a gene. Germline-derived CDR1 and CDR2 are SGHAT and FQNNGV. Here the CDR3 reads CASSPGQGGNTIYF. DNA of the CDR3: TGTGCCAGCAGCCCGGGACAGGGAGGAAACACCATATATTTT.

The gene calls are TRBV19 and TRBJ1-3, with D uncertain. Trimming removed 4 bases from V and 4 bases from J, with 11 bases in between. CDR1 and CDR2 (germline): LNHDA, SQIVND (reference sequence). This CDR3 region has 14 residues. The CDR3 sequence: CASSKPPEGNTIYF. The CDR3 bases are TGTGCCAGTAGTAAACCCCCGGAAGGAAACACCATATATTTT. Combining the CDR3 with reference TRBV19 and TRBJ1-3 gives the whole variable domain DGGITQSPKYLFRKEGQNVTLSCEQNLNHDAMYWYRQDPGQGLRLIYYSQIVNDFQKGDIAEGYSVSREKKESFPLTVTSAQKNPTAFYLCASSKPPEGNTIYFGEGSWLTVV.

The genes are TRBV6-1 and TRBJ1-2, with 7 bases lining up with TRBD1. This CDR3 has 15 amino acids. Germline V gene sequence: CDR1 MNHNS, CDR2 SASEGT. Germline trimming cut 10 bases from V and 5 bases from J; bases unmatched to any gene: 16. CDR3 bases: TGTGCCACGAATGACAGGGAGCCACCACTTTATGGCTACACCTTC. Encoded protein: CATNDREPPLYGYTF.

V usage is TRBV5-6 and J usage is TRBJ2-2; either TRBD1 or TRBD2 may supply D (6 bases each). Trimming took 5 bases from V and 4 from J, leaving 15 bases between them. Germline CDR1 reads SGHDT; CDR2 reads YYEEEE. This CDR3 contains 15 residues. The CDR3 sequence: CASSERGEGTGELFF. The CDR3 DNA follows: TGTGCCAGCAGTGAAAGGGGGGAAGGCACCGGGGAGCTGTTTTTT.

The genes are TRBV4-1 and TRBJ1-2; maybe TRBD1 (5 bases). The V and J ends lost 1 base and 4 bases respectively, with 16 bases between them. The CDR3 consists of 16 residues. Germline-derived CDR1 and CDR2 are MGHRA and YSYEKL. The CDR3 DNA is TGCGCCAGCAGCCAAGGTAGAGCGGCAGGGTCCTATGGCTACACCTTC. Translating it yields CASSQGRAAGSYGYTF.

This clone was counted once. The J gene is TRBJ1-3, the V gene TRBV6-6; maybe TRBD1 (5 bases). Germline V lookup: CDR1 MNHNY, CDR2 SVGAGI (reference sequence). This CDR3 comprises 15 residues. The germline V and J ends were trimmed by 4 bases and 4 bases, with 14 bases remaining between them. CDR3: CASSSPQAPGNTIYF. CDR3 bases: TGTGCCAGCAGTTCACCACAGGCGCCAGGAAACACCATATATTTT.

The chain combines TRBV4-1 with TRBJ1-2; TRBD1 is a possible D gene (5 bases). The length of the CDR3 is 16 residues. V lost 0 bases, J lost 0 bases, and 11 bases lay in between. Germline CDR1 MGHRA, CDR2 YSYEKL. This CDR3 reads CASSQDAQGANYGYTF. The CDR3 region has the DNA TGCGCCAGCAGCCAAGATGCCCAGGGAGCTAACTATGGCTACACCTTC.

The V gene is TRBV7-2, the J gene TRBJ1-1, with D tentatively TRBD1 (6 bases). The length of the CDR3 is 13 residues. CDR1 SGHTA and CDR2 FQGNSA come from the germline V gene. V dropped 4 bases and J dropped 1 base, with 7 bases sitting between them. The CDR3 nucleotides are TGTGCCAGCAGCTGGGGACAGAACACTGAAGCTTTCTTT. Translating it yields CASSWGQNTEAFF.

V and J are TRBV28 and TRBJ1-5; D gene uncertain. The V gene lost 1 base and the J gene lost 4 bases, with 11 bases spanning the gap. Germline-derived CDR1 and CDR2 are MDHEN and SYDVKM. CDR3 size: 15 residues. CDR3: CASSLYQNLNQPQHF. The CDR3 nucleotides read TGTGCCAGCAGTTTATATCAGAACTTGAATCAGCCCCAGCATTTT. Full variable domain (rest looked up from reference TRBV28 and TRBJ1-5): DVKVTQSSRYLVKRTGEKVFLECVQDMDHENMFWYRQDPGLGLRLIYFSYDVKMKEKGDIPEGYSVSREKKERFSLILESASTNQTSMYLCASSLYQNLNQPQHFGDGTRLSIL.

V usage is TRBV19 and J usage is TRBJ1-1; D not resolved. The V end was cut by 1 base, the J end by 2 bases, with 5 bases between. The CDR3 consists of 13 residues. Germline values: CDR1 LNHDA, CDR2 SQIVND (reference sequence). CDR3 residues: CASSIGQNTEAFF. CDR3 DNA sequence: TGTGCCAGTAGTATAGGACAAAACACTGAAGCTTTCTTT. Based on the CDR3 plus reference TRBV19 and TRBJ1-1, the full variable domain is DGGITQSPKYLFRKEGQNVTLSCEQNLNHDAMYWYRQDPGQGLRLIYYSQIVNDFQKGDIAEGYSVSREKKESFPLTVTSAQKNPTAFYLCASSIGQNTEAFFGQGTRLTVV.

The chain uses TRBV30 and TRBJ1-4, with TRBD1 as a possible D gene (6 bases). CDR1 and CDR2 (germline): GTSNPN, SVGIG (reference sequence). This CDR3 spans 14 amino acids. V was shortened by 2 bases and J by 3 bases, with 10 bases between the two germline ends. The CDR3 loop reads CAWSRKGANEKLFF. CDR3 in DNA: TGTGCCTGGAGTAGGAAGGGGGCTAATGAAAAACTGTTTTTT. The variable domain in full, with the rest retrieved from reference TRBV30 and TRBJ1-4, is SQTIHQWPATLVQPVGSPLSLECTVEGTSNPNLYWYRQAAGRGLQLLFYSVGIGQISSEVPQNLSASRPQDRQFILSSKKLLLSDSGFYLCAWSRKGANEKLFFGSGTQLSVL.

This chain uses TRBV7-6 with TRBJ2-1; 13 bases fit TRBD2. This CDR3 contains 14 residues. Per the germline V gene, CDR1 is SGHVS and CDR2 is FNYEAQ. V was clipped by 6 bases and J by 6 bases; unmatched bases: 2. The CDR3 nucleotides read TGTGCCAGCAGTAGGACTAGCGGGGGCAATGAGCAGTTCTTC. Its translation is CASSRTSGGNEQFF.

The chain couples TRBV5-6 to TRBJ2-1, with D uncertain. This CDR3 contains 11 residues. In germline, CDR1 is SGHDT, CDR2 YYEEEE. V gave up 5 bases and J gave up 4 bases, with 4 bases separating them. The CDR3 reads CASRNYNEQFF. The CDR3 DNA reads TGTGCCAGCAGAAATTACAATGAGCAGTTCTTC.

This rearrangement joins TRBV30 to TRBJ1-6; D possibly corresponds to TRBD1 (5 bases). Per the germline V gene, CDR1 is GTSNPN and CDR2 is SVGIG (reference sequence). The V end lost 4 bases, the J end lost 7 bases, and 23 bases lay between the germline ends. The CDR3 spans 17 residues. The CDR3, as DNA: TGTGCCTGGAACCCTGGACCTCCACGAGGGGTAAATTCACCCCTCCACTTT. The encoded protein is CAWNPGPPRGVNSPLHF. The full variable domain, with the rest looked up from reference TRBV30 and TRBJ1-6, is SQTIHQWPATLVQPVGSPLSLECTVEGTSNPNLYWYRQAAGRGLQLLFYSVGIGQISSEVPQNLSASRPQDRQFILSSKKLLLSDSGFYLCAWNPGPPRGVNSPLHFGNGTRLTVT.

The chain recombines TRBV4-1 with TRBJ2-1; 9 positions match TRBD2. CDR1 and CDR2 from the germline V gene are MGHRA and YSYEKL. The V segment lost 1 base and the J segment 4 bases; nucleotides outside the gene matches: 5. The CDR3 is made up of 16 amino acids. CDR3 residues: CASSQADLAGYNEQFF. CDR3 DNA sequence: TGCGCCAGCAGCCAAGCGGATCTAGCGGGGTACAATGAGCAGTTCTTC.

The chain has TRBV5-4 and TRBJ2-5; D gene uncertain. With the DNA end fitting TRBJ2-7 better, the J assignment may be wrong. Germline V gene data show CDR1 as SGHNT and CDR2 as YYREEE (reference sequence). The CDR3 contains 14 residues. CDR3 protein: CASSLSAYDNEQYF. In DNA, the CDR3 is TGTGCCAGCAGCTTAAGTGCTTATGACAACGAGCAGTACTTC.

This chain's CDR3 is CASSPSENTGELFF. The CDR3 DNA reads TGTGCCAGCAGTCCCTCAGAGAACACCGGGGAGCTGTTTTTT. This chain connects TRBV7-3 to TRBJ2-2; D gene uncertain. Trimming stripped 6 bases from V and 1 base from J, with 9 bases between. The CDR3 runs 14 residues. CDR1 is SGHTA and CDR2 is FQGTGA in the germline V gene.

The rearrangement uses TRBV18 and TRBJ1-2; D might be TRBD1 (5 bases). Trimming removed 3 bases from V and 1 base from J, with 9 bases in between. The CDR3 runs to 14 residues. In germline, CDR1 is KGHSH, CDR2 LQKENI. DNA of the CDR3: TGTGCCAGCTCACCGGGAGACAGTAACTATGGCTACACCTTC. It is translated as CASSPGDSNYGYTF.